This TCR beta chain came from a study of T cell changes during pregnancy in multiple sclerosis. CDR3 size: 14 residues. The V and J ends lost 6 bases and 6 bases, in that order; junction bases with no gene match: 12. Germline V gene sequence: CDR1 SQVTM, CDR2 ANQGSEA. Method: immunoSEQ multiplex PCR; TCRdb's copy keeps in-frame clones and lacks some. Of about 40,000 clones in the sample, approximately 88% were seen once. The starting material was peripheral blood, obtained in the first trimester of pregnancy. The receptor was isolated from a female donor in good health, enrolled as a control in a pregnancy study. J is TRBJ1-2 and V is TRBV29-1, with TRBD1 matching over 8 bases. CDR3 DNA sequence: TGCAGCGTCCCCTCAGGACAGGGCTGGGATGGCTACACCTTC. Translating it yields CSVPSGQGWDGYTF.